A selection of T cell receptor beta chains follows, all from one sample in a study of cytomegalovirus exposure and HLA in healthy donors. Here immunoSEQ multiplex PCR was the method, and the copy in TCRdb shows in-frame clones only, minus some. Counted here are about 86,000 clones, about 76% occurring once; the ten biggest clones make up around 15%. Sequencing used PBMCs. These receptors all stem from a woman aged 40 to 50 in good health and CMV-seropositive. Both conserved end residues are part of each CDR3.

v_call,j_call,cdr3_length,cdr3_aa
TRBV5-1,TRBJ2-7,13,CASSLGQGIEQYF
TRBV30,TRBJ1-4,15,CAWTPPGGFDEKLFF
TRBV19,TRBJ1-1,13,CASSIGQNTEAFF
TRBV29-1,TRBJ2-5,11,CSVEPSETQYF
TRBV6-5,TRBJ2-1,15,CASSYSGRALGEQFF
TRBV5-1,TRBJ2-5,14,CASSLEGGAGTQYF
TRBV4-1,TRBJ2-4,20,CASSQDHLAGQALAKNIQYF
TRBV15,TRBJ2-3,16,CATSRRSGGPTDTQYF
TRBV7-8,TRBJ2-2,16,CASSLVQGLAPGELFF
TRBV10-3,TRBJ1-1,15,CAISDRGVSDTEAFF
TRBV2,TRBJ2-4,15,CASSDYRDRVGIQYF
TRBV6-1,TRBJ1-6,16,CASSEDPQGAILPLHF
TRBV28,TRBJ1-1,14,CASSSYRVNTEAFF
TRBV19,TRBJ2-1,12,CASRSGINEQFF
TRBV5-6,TRBJ2-7,14,CASSLGQSSYEQYF
TRBV7-6,TRBJ2-3,16,CASSLALRQSTDTQYF
TRBV18,TRBJ1-3,13,CASSPTGLNTIYF
TRBV7-9,TRBJ2-7,14,CASSLEGGGYEQYF
TRBV30,TRBJ2-1,17,CAWSAQRTSGRGNEQFF
TRBV23-1,TRBJ2-7,14,CASSQGQNFYEQYF
TRBV7-2,TRBJ1-2,15,CASSAWDRGLYGYTF
TRBV5-1,TRBJ2-1,14,CASSHGELYNEQFF
TRBV2,TRBJ2-7,16,CASSQPGLGDPYEQYF
TRBV19,TRBJ2-1,12,CASSYGLADQFF
TRBV29-1,TRBJ1-2,14,CSVPGTALSGGYTF
TRBV7-6,TRBJ1-6,15,CASSPEVSDNSPLHF
TRBV6-5,TRBJ1-3,14,CASRPRISGNTIYF
TRBV27,TRBJ1-1,16,CASTSSVGQPGDEAFF
TRBV7-6,TRBJ2-5,17,CASSLGLEGVRRETQYF
TRBV29-1,TRBJ2-3,13,CSAHRGRTDTQYF
TRBV6-4,TRBJ2-3,16,CASRPTGLAGLDTQYF
TRBV19,TRBJ1-1,14,CASIGKQSNTEAFF
TRBV7-2,TRBJ2-3,14,CASSLGTSTDTQYF
TRBV4-3,TRBJ1-1,15,CASSAYGGAGTEAFF
TRBV25-1,TRBJ1-2,13,CASSESDTYGYTF
TRBV7-9,TRBJ1-3,15,CASSSGGFSGNTIYF
TRBV19,TRBJ2-1,17,CASSIELPSGRGNEQFF
TRBV2,TRBJ1-2,14,CASREQALNYGYTF
TRBV6-4,TRBJ2-1,15,CASSAGRERVDEQFF
TRBV18,TRBJ1-1,15,CASSPVPGQGPEAFF
TRBV30,TRBJ1-1,13,CAWRRQGETEAFF
TRBV7-9,TRBJ1-1,13,CASSRPEDTEAFF
TRBV7-2,TRBJ1-2,11,CASRDREGYTF